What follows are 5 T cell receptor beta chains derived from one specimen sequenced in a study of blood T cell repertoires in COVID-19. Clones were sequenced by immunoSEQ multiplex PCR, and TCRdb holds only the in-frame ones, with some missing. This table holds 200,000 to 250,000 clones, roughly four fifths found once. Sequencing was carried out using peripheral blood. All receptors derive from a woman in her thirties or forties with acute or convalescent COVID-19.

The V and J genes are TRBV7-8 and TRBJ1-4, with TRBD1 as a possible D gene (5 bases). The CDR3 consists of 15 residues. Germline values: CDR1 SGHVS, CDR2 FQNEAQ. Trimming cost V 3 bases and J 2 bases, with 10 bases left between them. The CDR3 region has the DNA TGTGCCAGCAGCTTCGAAGGGGTGACTAATGAAAAACTGTTTTTT. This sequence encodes CASSFEGVTNEKLFF. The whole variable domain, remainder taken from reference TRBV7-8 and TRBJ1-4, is GAGVSQSPRYKVAKRGQDVALRCDPISGHVSLFWYQQALGQGPEFLTYFQNEAQLDKSGLPSDRFFAERPEGSVSTLKIQRTQQEDSAVYLCASSFEGVTNEKLFFGSGTQLSVL.

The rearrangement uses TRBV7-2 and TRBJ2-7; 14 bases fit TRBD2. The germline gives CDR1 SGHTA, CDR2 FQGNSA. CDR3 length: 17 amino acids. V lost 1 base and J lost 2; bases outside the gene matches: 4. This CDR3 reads CASSLGLAGGLAYEQYF. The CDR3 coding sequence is TGTGCCAGCAGCTTAGGACTAGCGGGGGGGCTGGCCTACGAGCAGTACTTC.

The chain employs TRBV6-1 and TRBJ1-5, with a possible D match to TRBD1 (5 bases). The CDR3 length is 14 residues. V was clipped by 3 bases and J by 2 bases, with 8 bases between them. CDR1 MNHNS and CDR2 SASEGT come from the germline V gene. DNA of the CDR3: TGTGCCAGCAGTGACCTCAGGGGCAATCAGCCCCAGCATTTT. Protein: CASSDLRGNQPQHF.

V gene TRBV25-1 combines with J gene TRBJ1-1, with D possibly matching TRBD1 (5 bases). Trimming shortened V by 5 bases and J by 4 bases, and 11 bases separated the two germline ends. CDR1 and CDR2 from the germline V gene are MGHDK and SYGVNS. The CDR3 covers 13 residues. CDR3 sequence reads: CASSPSGGTEAFF. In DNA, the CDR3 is TGTGCCAGCAGTCCCTCGGGGGGCACTGAAGCTTTCTTT.

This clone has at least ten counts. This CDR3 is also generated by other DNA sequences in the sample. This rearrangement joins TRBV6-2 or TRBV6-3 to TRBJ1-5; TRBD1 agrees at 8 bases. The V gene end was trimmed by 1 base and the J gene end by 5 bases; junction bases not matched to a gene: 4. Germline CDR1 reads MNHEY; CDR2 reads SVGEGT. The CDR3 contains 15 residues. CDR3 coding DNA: TGTGCCAGCAGTTACTGGCAGGGGGCTGATCAGCCCCAGCATTTT. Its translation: CASSYWQGADQPQHF.